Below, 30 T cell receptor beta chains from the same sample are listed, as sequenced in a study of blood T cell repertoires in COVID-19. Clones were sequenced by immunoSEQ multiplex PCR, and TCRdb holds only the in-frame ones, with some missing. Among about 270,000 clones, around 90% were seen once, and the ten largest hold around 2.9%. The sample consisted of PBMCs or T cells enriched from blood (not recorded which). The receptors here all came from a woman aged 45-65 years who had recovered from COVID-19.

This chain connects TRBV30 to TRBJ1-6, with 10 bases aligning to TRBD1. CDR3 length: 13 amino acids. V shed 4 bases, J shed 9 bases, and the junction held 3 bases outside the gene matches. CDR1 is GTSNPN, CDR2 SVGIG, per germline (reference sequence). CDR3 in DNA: TGTGCCTGGACGGGGACAGGGGTTTCACCCCTCCACTTT. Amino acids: CAWTGTGVSPLHF.

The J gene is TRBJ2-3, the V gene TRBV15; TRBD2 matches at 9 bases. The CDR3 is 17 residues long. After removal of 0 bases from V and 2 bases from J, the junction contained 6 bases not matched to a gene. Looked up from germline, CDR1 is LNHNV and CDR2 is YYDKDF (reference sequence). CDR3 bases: TGTGCCACCAGCAGAGAACTAGCGGGTCACCACACAGATACGCAGTATTTT. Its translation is CATSRELAGHHTDTQYF. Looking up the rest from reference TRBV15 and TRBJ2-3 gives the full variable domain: DAMVIQNPRYQVTQFGKPVTLSCSQTLNHNVMYWYQQKSSQAPKLLFHYYDKDFNNEADTPDNFQSRRPNTSFCFLDIRSPGLGDTAMYLCATSRELAGHHTDTQYFGPGTRLTVL.

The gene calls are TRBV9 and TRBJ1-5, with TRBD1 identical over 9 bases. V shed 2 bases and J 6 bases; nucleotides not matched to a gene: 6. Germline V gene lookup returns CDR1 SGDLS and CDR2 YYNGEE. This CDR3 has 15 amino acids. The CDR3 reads CASSVGTGIGQPQHF. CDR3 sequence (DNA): TGTGCCAGCAGCGTTGGGACAGGGATCGGTCAGCCCCAGCATTTT.

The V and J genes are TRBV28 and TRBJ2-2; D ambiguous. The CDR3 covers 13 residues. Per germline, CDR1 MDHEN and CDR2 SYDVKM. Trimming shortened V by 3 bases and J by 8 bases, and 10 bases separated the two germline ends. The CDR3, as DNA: TGTGCCAGCAGTTTGAACCCTACGGGGGAGCTGTTTTTT. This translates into CASSLNPTGELFF.

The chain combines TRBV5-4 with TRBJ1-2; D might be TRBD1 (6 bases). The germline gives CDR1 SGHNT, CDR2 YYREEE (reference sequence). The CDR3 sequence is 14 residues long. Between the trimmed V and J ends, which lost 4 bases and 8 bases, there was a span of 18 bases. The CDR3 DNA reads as TGTGCCAGCAGCCCCGAGGGGGGGGCAGGGGGCTACACCTTC. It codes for CASSPEGGAGGYTF.

CDR3: CASSQSESSNTIYF. As DNA, the CDR3 is TGTGCCAGCAGCCAAAGTGAGAGTTCGAACACCATATATTTT. This chain connects TRBV3-1 (or the pseudogene TRBV3-2) to TRBJ1-3; no reliable D call. The CDR3 runs 14 residues. V was trimmed by 2 bases and J by 7 bases, leaving 12 bases between them. The V gene's germline CDR1 is LGHDT and CDR2 YNNKEL (reference sequence).

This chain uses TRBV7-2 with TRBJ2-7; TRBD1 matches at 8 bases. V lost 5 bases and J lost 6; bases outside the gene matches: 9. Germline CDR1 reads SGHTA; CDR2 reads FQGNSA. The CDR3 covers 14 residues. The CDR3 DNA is TGTGCCAGCAGCCCGGACAGGGCAGTAGTCGAGCAGTACTTC. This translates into CASSPDRAVVEQYF.

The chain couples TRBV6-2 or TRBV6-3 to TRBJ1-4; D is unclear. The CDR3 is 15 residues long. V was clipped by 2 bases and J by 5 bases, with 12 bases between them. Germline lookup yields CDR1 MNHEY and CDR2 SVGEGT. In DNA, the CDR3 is TGTGCCAGCAGTTACCCAGAGGGAGGAAATGAAAAACTGTTTTTT. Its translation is CASSYPEGGNEKLFF.

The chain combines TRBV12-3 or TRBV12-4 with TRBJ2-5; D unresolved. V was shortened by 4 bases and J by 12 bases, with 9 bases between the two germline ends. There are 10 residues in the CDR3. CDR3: CASSSPPEYF. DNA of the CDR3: TGTGCCAGCAGTTCCCCCCCGGAGTACTTC.

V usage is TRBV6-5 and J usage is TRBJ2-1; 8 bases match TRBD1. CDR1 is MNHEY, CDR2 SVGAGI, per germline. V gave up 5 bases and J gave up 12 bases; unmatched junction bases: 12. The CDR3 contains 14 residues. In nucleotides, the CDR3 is TGTGCCAGCAGTCCGCTCACAGGGGGGAAAGGGCAGTTCTTC. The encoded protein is CASSPLTGGKGQFF.

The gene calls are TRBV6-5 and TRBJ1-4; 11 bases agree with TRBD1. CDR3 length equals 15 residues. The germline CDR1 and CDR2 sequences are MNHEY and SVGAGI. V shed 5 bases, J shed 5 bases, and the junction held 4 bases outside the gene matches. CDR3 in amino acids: CASSRGQGANEKLFF. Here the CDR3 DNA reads TGTGCCAGCAGTCGCGGACAGGGGGCAAATGAAAAACTGTTTTTT.

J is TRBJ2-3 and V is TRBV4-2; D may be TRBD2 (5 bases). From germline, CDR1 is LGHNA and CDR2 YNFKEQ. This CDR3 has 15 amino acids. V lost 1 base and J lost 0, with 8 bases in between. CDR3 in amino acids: CASSQVWTSTDTQYF. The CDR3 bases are TGTGCCAGCAGCCAAGTCTGGACTAGCACAGATACGCAGTATTTT.

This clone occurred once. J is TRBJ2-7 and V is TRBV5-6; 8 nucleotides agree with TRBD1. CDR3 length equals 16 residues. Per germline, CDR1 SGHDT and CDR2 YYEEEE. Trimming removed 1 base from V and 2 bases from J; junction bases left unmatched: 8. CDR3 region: CASSLWDRWKTYEQYF. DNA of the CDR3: TGTGCCAGCAGCTTGTGGGACAGGTGGAAAACCTACGAGCAGTACTTC.

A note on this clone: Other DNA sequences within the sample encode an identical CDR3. The CDR3 region is CASSLQGNQPQHF. The CDR3 bases are TGTGCCAGCAGTTTGCAGGGCAATCAGCCCCAGCATTTT. V gene TRBV27 combines with J gene TRBJ1-5; D remains ambiguous. The CDR3 is 13 amino acids. Per the germline V gene, CDR1 is MNHEY and CDR2 is SMNVEV (reference sequence). V shed 3 bases and J shed 2 bases, with 5 bases lying between them.

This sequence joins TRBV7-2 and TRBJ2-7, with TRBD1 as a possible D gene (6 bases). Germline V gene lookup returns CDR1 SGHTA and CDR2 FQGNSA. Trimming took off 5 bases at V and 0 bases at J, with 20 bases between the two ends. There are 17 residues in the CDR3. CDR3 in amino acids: CASSPDLTGVRSYEQYF. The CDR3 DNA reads TGTGCCAGCAGCCCAGACCTGACAGGCGTACGCTCCTACGAGCAGTACTTC.

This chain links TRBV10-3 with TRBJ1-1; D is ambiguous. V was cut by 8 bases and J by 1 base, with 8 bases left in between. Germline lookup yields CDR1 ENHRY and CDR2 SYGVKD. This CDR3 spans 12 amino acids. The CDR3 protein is CAIGTGNTEAFF. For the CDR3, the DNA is TGTGCCATCGGTACGGGGAACACTGAAGCTTTCTTT.

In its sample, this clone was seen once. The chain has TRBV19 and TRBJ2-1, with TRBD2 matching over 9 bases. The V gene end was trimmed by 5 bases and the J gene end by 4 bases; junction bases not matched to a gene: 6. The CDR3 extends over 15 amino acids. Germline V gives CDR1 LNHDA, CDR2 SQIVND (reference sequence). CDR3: CASSATSGPYNEQFF. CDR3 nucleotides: TGTGCCAGTAGTGCCACTAGCGGGCCTTACAATGAGCAGTTCTTC.

In DNA, the CDR3 is TGCGCCAGCAGCCAAGGACTAGCGGGAGCTCGTTACAGCTCCTACGAGCAGTACTTC. The encoded protein is CASSQGLAGARYSSYEQYF. V usage is TRBV4-1 and J usage is TRBJ2-7, with TRBD2 matching 12 bases. Trimming cost V 1 base and J 0 bases; bases outside gene matches: 10. The germline V gene has CDR1 MGHRA and CDR2 YSYEKL. CDR3 length equals 19 residues.

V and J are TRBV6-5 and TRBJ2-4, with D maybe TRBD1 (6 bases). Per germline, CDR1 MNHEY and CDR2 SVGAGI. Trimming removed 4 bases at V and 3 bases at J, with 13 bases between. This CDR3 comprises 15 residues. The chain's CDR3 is CASSSAGTRKNIQYF. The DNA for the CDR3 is TGTGCCAGCAGTTCGGCCGGGACACGCAAAAACATTCAGTACTTC.

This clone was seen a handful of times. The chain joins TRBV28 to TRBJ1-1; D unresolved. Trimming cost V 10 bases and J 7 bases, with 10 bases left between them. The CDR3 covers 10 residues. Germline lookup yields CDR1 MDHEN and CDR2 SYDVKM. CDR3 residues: CATRKFEAFF. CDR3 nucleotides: TGTGCCACGAGAAAATTTGAAGCTTTCTTT.

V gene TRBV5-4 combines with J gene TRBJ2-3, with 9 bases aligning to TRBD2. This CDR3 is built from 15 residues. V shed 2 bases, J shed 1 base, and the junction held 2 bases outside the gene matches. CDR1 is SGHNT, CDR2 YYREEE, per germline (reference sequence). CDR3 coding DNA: TGTGCCAGCAGCTTCCGGACTAGCGGCACAGATACGCAGTATTTT. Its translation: CASSFRTSGTDTQYF.

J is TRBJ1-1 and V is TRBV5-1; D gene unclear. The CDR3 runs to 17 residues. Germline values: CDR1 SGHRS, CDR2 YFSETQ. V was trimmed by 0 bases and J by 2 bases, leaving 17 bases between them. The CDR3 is CASSLGWSAGINTEAFF. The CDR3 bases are TGCGCCAGCAGCTTGGGGTGGTCGGCAGGAATAAACACTGAAGCTTTCTTT. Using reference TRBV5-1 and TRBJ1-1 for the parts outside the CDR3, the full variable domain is KAGVTQTPRYLIKTRGQQVTLSCSPISGHRSVSWYQQTPGQGLQFLFEYFSETQRNKGNFPGRFSGRQFSNSRSEMNVSTLELGDSALYLCASSLGWSAGINTEAFFGQGTRLTVV.

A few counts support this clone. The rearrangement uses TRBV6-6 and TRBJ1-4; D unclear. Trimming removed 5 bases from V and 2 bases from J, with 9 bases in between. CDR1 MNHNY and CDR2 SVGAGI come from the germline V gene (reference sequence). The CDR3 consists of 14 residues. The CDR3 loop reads CASSHQNTNEKLFF. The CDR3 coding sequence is TGTGCCAGCAGTCATCAGAATACTAATGAAAAACTGTTTTTT.

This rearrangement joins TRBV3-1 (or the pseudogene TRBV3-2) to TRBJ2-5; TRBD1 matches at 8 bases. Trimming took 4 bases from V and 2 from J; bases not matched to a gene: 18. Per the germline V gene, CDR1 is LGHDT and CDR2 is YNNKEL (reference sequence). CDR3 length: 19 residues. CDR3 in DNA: TGTGCCAGCAGCCCCCCTCTGGGACAGGCCAGGATTCTTCAAGAGACCCAGTACTTC. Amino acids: CASSPPLGQARILQETQYF.

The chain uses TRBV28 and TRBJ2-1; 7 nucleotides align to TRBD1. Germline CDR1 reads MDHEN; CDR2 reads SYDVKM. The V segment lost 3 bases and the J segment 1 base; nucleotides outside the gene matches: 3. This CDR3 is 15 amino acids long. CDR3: CASSFQGDSYNEQFF. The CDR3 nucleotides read TGTGCCAGCAGTTTCCAGGGGGATTCCTACAATGAGCAGTTCTTC.

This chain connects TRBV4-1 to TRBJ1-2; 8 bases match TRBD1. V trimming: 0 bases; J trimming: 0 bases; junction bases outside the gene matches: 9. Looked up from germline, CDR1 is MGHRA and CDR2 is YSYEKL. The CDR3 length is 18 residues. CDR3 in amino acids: CASSQDLGQGTSNYGYTF. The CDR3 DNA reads TGCGCCAGCAGCCAAGATCTAGGACAGGGTACTTCTAACTATGGCTACACCTTC.

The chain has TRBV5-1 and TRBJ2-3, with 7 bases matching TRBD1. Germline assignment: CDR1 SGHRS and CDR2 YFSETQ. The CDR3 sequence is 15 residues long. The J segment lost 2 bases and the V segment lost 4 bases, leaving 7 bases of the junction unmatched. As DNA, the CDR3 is TGCGCCAGCAGCCTAGACAGGGCGGACACAGATACGCAGTATTTT. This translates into CASSLDRADTDTQYF.

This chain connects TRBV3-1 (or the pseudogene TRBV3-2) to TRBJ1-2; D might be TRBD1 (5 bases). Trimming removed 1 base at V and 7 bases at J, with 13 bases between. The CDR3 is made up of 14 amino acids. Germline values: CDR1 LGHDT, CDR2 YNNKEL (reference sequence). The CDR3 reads CASSQVAGKAGYTF. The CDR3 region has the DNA TGTGCCAGCAGCCAAGTGGCAGGGAAGGCTGGCTACACCTTC.

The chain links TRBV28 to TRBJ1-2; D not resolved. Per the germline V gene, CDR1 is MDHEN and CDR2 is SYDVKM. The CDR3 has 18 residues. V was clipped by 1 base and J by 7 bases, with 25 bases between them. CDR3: CASSLSGRGYILGRGYTF. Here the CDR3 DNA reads TGTGCCAGCAGTTTATCCGGCCGTGGCTACATTCTAGGCCGTGGCTACACCTTC.

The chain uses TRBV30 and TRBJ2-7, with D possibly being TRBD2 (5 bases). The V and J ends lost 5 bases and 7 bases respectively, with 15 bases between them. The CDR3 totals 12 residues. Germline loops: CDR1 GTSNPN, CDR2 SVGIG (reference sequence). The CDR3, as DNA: TGTGCCTGGGGCCACGAGGGTTGGGAGCAGTACTTC. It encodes CAWGHEGWEQYF.